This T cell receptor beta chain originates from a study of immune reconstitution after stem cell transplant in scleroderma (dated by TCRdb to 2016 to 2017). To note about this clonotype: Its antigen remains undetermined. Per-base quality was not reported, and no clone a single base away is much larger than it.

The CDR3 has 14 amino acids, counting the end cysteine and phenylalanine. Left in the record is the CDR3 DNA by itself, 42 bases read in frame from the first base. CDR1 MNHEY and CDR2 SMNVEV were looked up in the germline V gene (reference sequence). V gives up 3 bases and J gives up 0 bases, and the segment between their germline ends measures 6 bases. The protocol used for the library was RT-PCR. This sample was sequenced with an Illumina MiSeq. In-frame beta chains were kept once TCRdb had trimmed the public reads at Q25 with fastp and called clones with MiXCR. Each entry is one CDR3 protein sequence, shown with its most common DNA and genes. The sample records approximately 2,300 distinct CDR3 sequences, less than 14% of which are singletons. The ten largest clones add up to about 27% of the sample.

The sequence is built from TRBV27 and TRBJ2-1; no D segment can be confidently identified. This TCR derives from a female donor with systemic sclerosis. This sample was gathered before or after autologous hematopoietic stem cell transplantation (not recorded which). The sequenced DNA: TGTGCCAGCAGTTTGGAGACCTCCTACAATGAGCAGTTCTTC. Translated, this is CASSLETSYNEQFF.